This is a list of T cell receptor beta chains from one sample in a study of shared clonotypes between healthy human individuals. Measured with immunoSEQ multiplex PCR; TCRdb has only the in-frame clones, and not every one. The data show around 2.5 million clones, approximately 94% seen once. Input material: naive CD4+ T cells from PBMCs. These receptor sequences come from a man between 18 and 29 years old in good health. Some clones in this sample may be carry-over from other donors' samples. CDR3s include the opening cysteine and the closing phenylalanine or tryptophan. Fields, in order: J gene, V gene, D gene, clone size, CDR3 protein, CDR3 DNA. D genes are given only for firm matches. Where a row states a size, it is once, few, many or the class of an expanded clone; other rows omit it.

>TRBJ2-7|TRBV5-1|TRBD1|NA
CASSFPGTGEQYF
TGCGCCAGCAGCTTCCCCGGGACAGGGGAGCAGTACTTC
>TRBJ1-1|TRBV6-5|NA|NA
CASSYKQGNTEAFF
TGTGCCAGCAGTTATAAGCAGGGGAACACTGAAGCTTTCTTT
>TRBJ2-3|TRBV5-4|TRBD2|NA
CASSSRLSGRGGDTQYF
TGTGCCAGCAGCTCCCGTCTTAGCGGGAGGGGAGGAGATACGCAGTATTTT
>TRBJ1-1|TRBV14|TRBD1|NA
CASSQDAGQWNTEAFF
TGTGCCAGCAGCCAAGATGCGGGACAGTGGAACACTGAAGCTTTCTTT
>TRBJ2-1|TRBV9|TRBD1|once
CASSPRTGPYNEQFF
TGTGCCAGCAGCCCCCGGACAGGACCTTACAATGAGCAGTTCTTC
>TRBJ2-3|TRBV11-3|TRBD1|NA
CASSRDSRPDTQYF
TGTGCCAGCAGCCGGGACAGCCGCCCAGATACGCAGTATTTT
>TRBJ1-2|TRBV2|TRBD1|NA
CASREIQGNYGYTF
TGTGCCAGCAGAGAGATACAGGGGAACTATGGCTACACCTTC
>TRBJ1-4|TRBV9|NA|NA
CASSVVRPFLATNEKLFF
TGTGCCAGCAGCGTAGTAAGGCCTTTTCTTGCAACTAATGAAAAACTGTTTTTT
>TRBJ2-1|TRBV9|NA|once
CASSVEPLAGYEQFF
TGTGCCAGCAGCGTAGAACCACTAGCAGGCTATGAGCAGTTCTTC
>TRBJ2-3|TRBV15|NA|NA
CATSRAGYTQYF
TGTGCCACCAGCAGAGCGGGGTATACGCAGTATTTT
>TRBJ2-5|TRBV7-8|NA|NA
CASSTEGETQYF
TGTGCCAGCAGCACCGAAGGGGAGACCCAGTACTTC
>TRBJ2-7|TRBV5-1|NA|few
CASSLGTASYEQYF
TGCGCCAGCAGCTTGGGGACAGCCTCCTACGAGCAGTACTTC
>TRBJ1-1|TRBV28|NA|few
CASSGPGTAEAFF
TGTGCCAGCAGTGGCCCGGGGACCGCGGAAGCTTTCTTT
>TRBJ1-4|TRBV5-1|NA|NA
CASSPGGEKLFF
TGCGCCAGCAGCCCTGGGGGTGAAAAACTGTTTTTT
>TRBJ1-5|TRBV19|NA|once
CASSMGPNQPQHF
TGTGCCAGTAGTATGGGGCCCAATCAGCCCCAGCATTTT
>TRBJ2-1|TRBV6-1|TRBD2|NA
CASSAQLAGYNEQFF
TGTGCCAGCAGTGCCCAACTAGCGGGCTACAATGAGCAGTTCTTC
>TRBJ1-4|TRBV29-1|NA|NA
CSARWGNNEKLFF
TGCAGCGCGAGGTGGGGGAATAATGAAAAACTGTTTTTT
>TRBJ2-2|TRBV18|NA|NA
CASSPLRPPSNTGELFF
TGTGCCAGCTCACCATTAAGGCCGCCCTCGAACACCGGGGAGCTGTTTTTT
>TRBJ1-1|TRBV18|NA|NA
CASSPRAVNTEAFF
TGTGCCAGCTCACCAAGGGCGGTGAACACTGAAGCTTTCTTT
>TRBJ2-7|TRBV28|TRBD1|NA
CARGQGGEQYF
TGTGCCAGGGGACAGGGGGGCGAGCAGTACTTC
>TRBJ2-1|TRBV28|TRBD2|NA
CASSLWAGGANNEQFF
TGTGCCAGCAGTTTATGGGCGGGAGGCGCCAACAATGAGCAGTTCTTC
>TRBJ1-1|TRBV6-1|TRBD1|NA
CASLKRQGVTEAFF
TGTGCCAGCCTTAAAAGACAGGGAGTCACTGAAGCTTTCTTT
>TRBJ2-7|TRBV4-1|TRBD1|NA
CASSPGTGADYEQYF
TGCGCCAGCAGCCCGGGGACAGGGGCAGACTACGAGCAGTACTTC
>TRBJ1-2|TRBV19|NA|NA
CASSSGGTKYGYTF
TGTGCCAGTAGTAGCGGCGGGACGAAATATGGCTACACCTTC
>TRBJ1-3|TRBV5-1|TRBD1|once
CASSYGYRGQDRWTGNTIYF
TGCGCCAGCAGCTACGGATACCGGGGACAGGATAGGTGGACTGGAAACACCATATATTTT
>TRBJ2-3|TRBV5-1|NA|NA
CASSLGYVSTDTQYF
TGCGCCAGCAGCTTGGGCTACGTGAGCACAGATACGCAGTATTTT
>TRBJ2-1|TRBV10-3|NA|NA
CAISERRGEQFF
TGTGCCATCAGTGAAAGGCGCGGTGAGCAGTTCTTC
>TRBJ2-2|TRBV2|NA|NA
CASSEGGSRTGELFF
TGTGCCAGCAGTGAAGGGGGGTCCCGCACCGGGGAGCTGTTTTTT